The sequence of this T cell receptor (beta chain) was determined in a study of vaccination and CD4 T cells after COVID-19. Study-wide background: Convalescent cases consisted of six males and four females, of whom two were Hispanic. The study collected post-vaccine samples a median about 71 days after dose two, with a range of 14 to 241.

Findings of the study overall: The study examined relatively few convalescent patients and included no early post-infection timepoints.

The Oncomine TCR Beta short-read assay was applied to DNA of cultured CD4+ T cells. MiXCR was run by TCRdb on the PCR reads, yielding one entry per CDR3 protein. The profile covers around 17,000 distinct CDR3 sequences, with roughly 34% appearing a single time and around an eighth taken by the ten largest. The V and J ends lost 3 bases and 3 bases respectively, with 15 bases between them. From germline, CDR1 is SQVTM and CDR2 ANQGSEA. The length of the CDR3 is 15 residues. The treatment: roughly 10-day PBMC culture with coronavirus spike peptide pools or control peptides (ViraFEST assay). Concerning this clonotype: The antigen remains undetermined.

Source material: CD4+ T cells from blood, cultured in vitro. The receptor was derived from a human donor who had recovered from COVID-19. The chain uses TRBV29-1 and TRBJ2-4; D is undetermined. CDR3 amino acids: CSVEEPPVGKNIQYF. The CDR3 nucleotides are TGCAGCGTTGAGGAACCTCCGGTGGGCAAAAACATTCAGTACTTC.